Listed here is a single TCR beta chain. Its antigen target is currently unknown. Per-nucleotide qualities are absent, and no much larger clonotype sits a single base away. This sample is drawn from a study of beta chain features in type 1 diabetes (dated by TCRdb to the late 2010s). Regarding the study in general: Mean age, gender distribution, total cell number and subset yield were not different between patients and healthy donors. Naive and central memory subsets were obtained from all 30 or so donors, but regulatory and stem cell-like memory subsets were isolated from only 8 patients and roughly 8 healthy donors. The study compared TCRB repertoires of sorted circulating CD4+ T cell subsets between recently diagnosed type 1 diabetes patients and matched healthy donors. A total of 100 million to 140 million sorted cells were examined across all samples, and the number of cells per subset was strongly correlated with RNA yield. Broader findings and caveats from the paper: Because cDNA was sequenced instead of genomic DNA, highly expressing activated cells could be over-represented, though the groups showed no difference in activation or CD3 levels. Shorter templates might have been favored by PCR, but patient and control samples were amplified and corrected together, so both groups would have been affected equally by any skew. HLA sub-analyses involved small numbers of individuals, so any influence of HLA type on TCRB rearrangement remained unresolved. Naive, central memory and regulatory TCRB repertoires appeared to be more alike among patients than among healthy donors. Patients with type 1 diabetes made fewer insertions and deleted more nucleotides at VDJ recombination sites, implying thymic rearrangement abnormalities. In all four CD4+ subsets, TCRB CDR3 length was moderately but significantly shorter in type 1 diabetes patients.

Each donor gave one peripheral blood draw, averaging about 120 mL, which was collected into heparinised tubes. A BD FACSAria II was used to sort naive, central memory, regulatory and stem cell-like memory CD4+ T cells with a panel that included CD45RO, CCR7, CD25, CD127, CD95 and CD27. Every sorted population had a purity above 98%. Right away, PBMCs were isolated by Lymphoprep density gradient centrifugation and were stained directly, with no culture step. Samples were stained and sorted in pairs, with one healthy donor and one patient per experiment, so that batch effects were minimized. All of the isolated RNA was reverse transcribed with the High Capacity cDNA Reverse Transcription Kit, so expressed TCRB transcripts were sequenced. Naive, central memory and regulatory T cell samples underwent deep immunoSEQ sequencing, averaging roughly 3.4 million total reads per sample. After sorted cells were lysed in RLT buffer, RNA was extracted with DNase-treated RNeasy Micro or Mini kits, with the choice depending on cell number. Each cell subset was processed separately to prevent cross-contamination, with patient and healthy donor samples processed together. TCRB sequences were amplified from cDNA with the immunoSEQ multiplex PCR, producing 87-bp fragments spanning the CDR3 region. The amplicons were sequenced using the Illumina HiSeq platform. The study's processing was this. Synthetic template baselines were used to correct PCR bias computationally, reads within Hamming distance 2 were collapsed, and singletons that could not be merged were discarded. Reads were aligned to IMGT to assign V, D and J genes, CDR3 length, and insertions or deletions at six rearrangement sites. Clonotype counts were normalized to sorted cell number within each subset before computing true diversity and Gini coefficients with the tcR R package. The overlap coefficient, calculated on TCRB nucleotide sequences, was used to measure repertoire sharing. Out-of-frame TCRB sequences from naive cells were analyzed as a proxy for the pre-selection repertoire. This immuneACCESS table, as held by TCRdb, lists in-frame sequences with V and J called but not all clones. Of the missing ones, under half trace to an unresolved V gene in checked studies; the others have no known cause. V and J calls and clone size are those listed in that table; D and trimming were worked out from the DNA. The sample contains more than 550,000 clones, 11% to 15% of them found a single time. The ten largest make up approximately 0.042% of the sample.

The specimen sequenced was naive CD4+ T cells from blood. The meaning of the sample's cell subset or site label: true naive CD4+ T cells. The TCR was taken from a man aged 18-30 years with type 1 diabetes.

The DNA sequence follows: TGTGCCTGCACTATCCGTGGAGATCAGCCCCAGCATTTT. Protein translation: CACTIRGDQPQHF. The chain was built from TRBV30 and TRBJ1-5, with an unclear D gene assignment. V and J are truncated by 6 bases and 5 bases respectively, leaving an intervening sequence of 14 bases. CDR1 and CDR2 are read off the germline V gene (reference sequence) as GTSNPN and SVGIG. Taken from cysteine to phenylalanine, the CDR3 has 13 residues. Just CDR3 DNA is preserved here, 39 bases in frame from base 1.